The 5 T cell receptor beta chains below all came from one sample that was sequenced in a study of OX40 agonist ivuxolimab in advanced cancers. Data came from immunoSEQ multiplex PCR; TCRdb stores just in-frame clones and leaves some out. The sample consists of fewer than 65,000 clones, approximately 89% of them appearing once. The sequencing used CD4+ or CD8+ T cells sorted from blood, collected in a trial of the OX40 agonist ivuxolimab. All receptors derive from an adult with an advanced solid tumor such as melanoma, head and neck, liver or kidney cancer.

This clone was recorded only once. The chain employs TRBV30 and TRBJ1-1; 8 bases are a match to TRBD1. Germline-derived CDR1 and CDR2 are GTSNPN and SVGIG (reference sequence). CDR3 length equals 14 residues. With 6 bases clipped from V and 1 base from J, the junction kept 7 bases outside the gene matches. The CDR3 DNA follows: TGTGCCTGTGACTCACAGGGGGAGAACACTGAAGCTTTCTTT. It specifies CACDSQGENTEAFF.

DNA of the CDR3: TGTGCGAGGGGGGGCGGATCCTATGGCTACACCTTC. Translating it yields CARGGGSYGYTF. The chain is built from TRBV2 and TRBJ1-2; the D gene is possibly TRBD1 (6 bases). In germline, CDR1 is SNHLY, CDR2 FYNNEI. The CDR3 consists of 12 residues.

This chain's CDR3 is CASSQEMDLDSYEQYF. The CDR3 nucleotides are TGTGCCAGCAGCCAAGAAATGGACCTTGATTCCTACGAGCAGTACTTC. The chain combines TRBV4-2 with TRBJ2-7; D unclear. Trimming cost V 0 bases and J 1 base, with 13 bases left between them. The CDR3 sequence is 16 residues long. CDR1 LGHNA and CDR2 YNFKEQ come from the germline V gene.

This chain's CDR3 is CASSLPTGVRTEAFF. The CDR3 bases are TGTGCCAGCAGCCTCCCGACAGGGGTAAGGACTGAAGCTTTCTTT. V and J are TRBV5-4 and TRBJ1-1; 8 nucleotides align to TRBD1. Germline loops: CDR1 SGHNT, CDR2 YYREEE (reference sequence). V trimming: 4 bases; J trimming: 5 bases; junction bases outside the gene matches: 10. This CDR3 has 15 residues.

The gene calls are TRBV5-6 and TRBJ2-2; 10 nucleotides align to TRBD1. V shed 5 bases and J 6 bases; nucleotides not matched to a gene: 7. CDR1 is SGHDT and CDR2 is YYEEEE in the germline V gene. The CDR3 contains 15 residues. The CDR3 bases are TGTGCCAGCAGTTCCTTGACAGGGGGCGCCGGGGAGCTGTTTTTT. Its translation is CASSSLTGGAGELFF.